These 26 T cell receptor beta chains originate from one sample sequenced in a study of blood T cell repertoires in COVID-19. Using immunoSEQ multiplex PCR, the repertoire was profiled, and TCRdb retains in-frame clones only, with some absent. The table has about 280,000 clones, around 85% seen once. The source material was PBMCs or T cells enriched from blood (not recorded which). The receptors come from a woman aged 40 to 50 who had recovered from COVID-19.

This chain links TRBV7-9 with TRBJ2-1; TRBD1 matches 7 bases. After removal of 5 bases from V and 9 bases from J, the junction contained 10 bases not matched to a gene. The length of the CDR3 is 14 residues. Germline CDR1 and CDR2: SEHNR and FQNEAQ (reference sequence). The CDR3 DNA follows: TGTGCCAGCAGCCTAACAGGGGTCCCAGGTGAGCAGTTCTTC. This sequence encodes CASSLTGVPGEQFF.

This rearrangement joins TRBV28 to TRBJ2-5; 8 bases align to TRBD1. The CDR3 spans 14 residues. Trimming at V came to 5 bases and at J to 5 bases, leaving 7 bases not matched to a gene. CDR1 and CDR2 (germline): MDHEN, SYDVKM. As DNA, the CDR3 is TGTGCCAGCAGTCCAGGGGGCGTCCGCGAGACCCAGTACTTC. It specifies CASSPGGVRETQYF.

V gene TRBV4-1 combines with J gene TRBJ2-1; D remains unclear. Germline values: CDR1 MGHRA, CDR2 YSYEKL. The CDR3 spans 13 residues. Trimming left V 4 bases short and J 3 bases short, with 7 bases between. The CDR3 is CASSRQVYNEQFF. The DNA for the CDR3 is TGCGCCAGCAGCCGCCAGGTCTACAATGAGCAGTTCTTC.

V and J are TRBV5-8 and TRBJ2-7; D may be TRBD2 (5 bases). Trimming pared 1 base from V and 3 bases from J, leaving 14 bases between. The CDR3 sequence is 15 residues long. Germline CDR1 reads SGHTS; CDR2 reads YDEGEE. The CDR3 nucleotides read TGTGCCAGCAGCTTGAGACGGGAAACCTACTACGAGCAGTACTTC. This gives the protein CASSLRRETYYEQYF. Supplemented by reference TRBV5-8 and TRBJ2-7, the full variable domain reads EAGVTQSPTHLIKTRGQQATLRCSPISGHTSVYWYQQALGLGLQFLLWYDEGEERNRGNFPPRFSGRQFPNYSSELNVNALELEDSALYLCASSLRRETYYEQYFGPGTRLTVT.

This chain links TRBV6-5 with TRBJ1-4, with TRBD1 as a possible D gene (5 bases). Deletions cut 0 bases from V and 10 bases from J, with 18 bases between. Per germline, CDR1 MNHEY and CDR2 SVGAGI. The length of the CDR3 is 16 residues. The CDR3 is CASSYSMGQGGGKLFF. The DNA for the CDR3 is TGTGCCAGCAGTTACTCGATGGGGCAGGGAGGAGGAAAACTGTTTTTT.

This clone occurred once. The chain carries TRBV6-4 and TRBJ2-1; 10 bases agree with TRBD1. This CDR3 spans 14 amino acids. J was trimmed by 5 bases and V by 6 bases; bases with no gene match: 4. Germline CDR1 and CDR2: MRHNA and SNTAGT. The CDR3 sequence is CASSSGQGNNEQFF. The CDR3 DNA reads as TGTGCCAGCAGCTCGGGACAGGGGAACAATGAGCAGTTCTTC.

This chain joins TRBV7-3 and TRBJ1-1, with a possible D match to TRBD1 (6 bases). This CDR3 comprises 15 residues. The germline V and J ends were trimmed by 0 bases and 3 bases, with 11 bases remaining between them. Per the germline V gene, CDR1 is SGHTA and CDR2 is FQGTGA. CDR3 loop: CASSLTLGAYTEAFF. The CDR3 nucleotides read TGTGCCAGCAGCTTAACGTTGGGGGCTTACACTGAAGCTTTCTTT.

The table lists this clone with a count of one. CDR3 DNA sequence: TGTGCCAGCAGATATACTAGCGCGAGCTCCTACGAGCAGTACTTC. Its protein is CASRYTSASSYEQYF. J is TRBJ2-7 and V is TRBV2, with 7 positions matching TRBD2. This CDR3 has 15 amino acids. Unmatched junction bases numbered 8, after V lost 6 bases and J lost 0 bases. Germline-derived CDR1 and CDR2 are SNHLY and FYNNEI. The variable domain in full, completed from reference TRBV2 and TRBJ2-7, reads EPEVTQTPSHQVTQMGQEVILRCVPISNHLYFYWYRQILGQKVEFLVSFYNNEISEKSEIFDDQFSVERPDGSNFTLKIRSTKLEDSAMYFCASRYTSASSYEQYFGPGTRLTVT.

This sequence joins TRBV7-9 and TRBJ1-3, with TRBD1 matching 9 bases. The CDR3 is 15 residues long. Germline V gives CDR1 SEHNR, CDR2 FQNEAQ (reference sequence). The J segment lost 7 bases and the V segment lost 5 bases, leaving 9 bases of the junction unmatched. CDR3 coding DNA: TGTGCCAGCAGCCCCCGGGACAGGGCCTGGAACACCATATATTTT. Translation: CASSPRDRAWNTIYF. The variable domain in full, with the rest retrieved from reference TRBV7-9 and TRBJ1-3, is DTGVSQNPRHKITKRGQNVTFRCDPISEHNRLYWYRQTLGQGPEFLTYFQNEAQLEKSRLLSDRFSAERPKGSFSTLEIQRTEQGDSAMYLCASSPRDRAWNTIYFGEGSWLTVV.

V and J are TRBV14 and TRBJ2-3; no clear D gene. The V and J ends lost 0 bases and 5 bases respectively, with 6 bases between them. The germline gives CDR1 SGHDN, CDR2 FVKESK. The length of the CDR3 is 13 residues. The CDR3 loop reads CASSQELGDTQYF. The CDR3 bases are TGTGCCAGCAGCCAAGAACTCGGAGATACGCAGTATTTT.

V usage is TRBV28 and J usage is TRBJ2-1; TRBD2 matches 13 bases. The CDR3 extends over 14 amino acids. The germline V gene has CDR1 MDHEN and CDR2 SYDVKM. Trimming removed 8 bases from V and 4 bases from J; junction bases left unmatched: 2. The CDR3 sequence is CASGTSGDYNEQFF. CDR3 coding DNA: TGTGCCAGCGGGACTAGCGGGGATTACAATGAGCAGTTCTTC.

The V gene is TRBV5-8, the J gene TRBJ2-4; a possible D gene is TRBD1 (6 bases). The ends were cut back, 4 bases at V and 4 bases at J, with 15 bases in the middle. The CDR3 contains 15 residues. The germline CDR1 and CDR2 sequences are SGHTS and YDEGEE. CDR3 DNA: TGTGCCAGCAGCCTGAGGGGGTTCTCTAAAAACATTCAGTACTTC. It encodes CASSLRGFSKNIQYF.

V gene TRBV9 combines with J gene TRBJ2-7; the D gene is possibly TRBD2 (7 bases). V lost 0 bases and J 2 bases, leaving 9 bases between the germline ends. The length of the CDR3 is 14 residues. Germline CDR1 reads SGDLS; CDR2 reads YYNGEE. The chain's CDR3 is CASSVGGGTYEQYF. Here the CDR3 DNA reads TGTGCCAGCAGCGTAGGGGGGGGCACCTACGAGCAGTACTTC.

This clone was seen just once. At one end the junction does not follow the germline gene, possibly because of a read error. The rearrangement uses TRBV7-7 and TRBJ2-5; D gene uncertain. The germline V gene encodes CDR1 SSHAT and CDR2 FNYEAQ (reference sequence). There are 15 residues in the CDR3. CDR3: CASSLAITLQETQYF. The DNA of the CDR3 is TGTGCTAGCAGCTTAGCTATTACTCTACAAGAGACCCAGTACTTC.

The chain links TRBV5-8 to TRBJ1-2; D not resolved. Germline V gene lookup returns CDR1 SGHTS and CDR2 YDEGEE. Trimming cost V 2 bases and J 8 bases, with 16 bases left between them. CDR3 length: 14 amino acids. Written as DNA, the CDR3 is TGTGCCAGCAGCTTAGACGGGAGCTGGTTCGGCTACACCTTC. Translating gives CASSLDGSWFGYTF.

This chain joins TRBV5-1 and TRBJ2-5, with D hard to call. V lost 1 base and J 0 bases, leaving 13 bases between the germline ends. CDR1 SGHRS and CDR2 YFSETQ come from the germline V gene. The CDR3 extends over 16 amino acids. CDR3: CASSLNGRPYQETQYF. As DNA, the CDR3 is TGCGCCAGCAGCTTGAACGGCAGGCCGTACCAAGAGACCCAGTACTTC.

The chain couples TRBV3-1 (or the pseudogene TRBV3-2) to TRBJ2-1; TRBD1 aligns across 12 bases. V dropped 1 base and J dropped 9; count of bases not matched to a gene: 4. CDR3 size: 15 residues. CDR1 is LGHDT, CDR2 YNNKEL, per germline (reference sequence). For the CDR3, the DNA is TGTGCCAGCAGCCAAGTGGGGACAGGGGGCAGTGAGCAGTTCTTC. This gives the protein CASSQVGTGGSEQFF.

V is TRBV12-5 and J is TRBJ2-1; TRBD2 agrees at 11 bases. The CDR3 totals 15 residues. The germline gives CDR1 LGHNT, CDR2 FRNRAP. Losses at the gene ends were 1 base for V and 7 bases for J; bases not matched to a gene: 3. This CDR3 is CASGLGSGRVNEQFF. CDR3 bases: TGTGCTAGTGGTTTGGGTAGCGGGAGGGTGAATGAGCAGTTCTTC.

The genes are TRBV3-1 (or the pseudogene TRBV3-2) and TRBJ1-3; D unclear. This CDR3 spans 17 amino acids. Germline CDR1 is LGHDT and CDR2 is YNNKEL (reference sequence). Deletions cut 3 bases from V and 0 bases from J, with 15 bases between. The CDR3 spells CASSHSGHGSSGNTIYF. In nucleotides, the CDR3 is TGTGCCAGCAGCCATTCGGGCCACGGGAGCTCTGGAAACACCATATATTTT.

J is TRBJ1-1 and V is TRBV18; 8 bases fit TRBD1. The CDR3 length is 14 residues. Germline CDR1 reads KGHSH; CDR2 reads LQKENI. J was trimmed by 3 bases and V by 3 bases; bases with no gene match: 3. The CDR3 sequence: CASSPTGEDTEAFF. The CDR3 region has the DNA TGTGCCAGCTCACCGACAGGGGAGGACACTGAAGCTTTCTTT. The variable domain in full, with the rest retrieved from reference TRBV18 and TRBJ1-1, is NAGVMQNPRHLVRRRGQEARLRCSPMKGHSHVYWYRQLPEEGLKFMVYLQKENIIDESGMPKERFSAEFPKEGPSILRIQQVVRGDSAAYFCASSPTGEDTEAFFGQGTRLTVV.

The sample holds many counts of this clone. At one boundary the junction diverges from the germline segment, which might be a read error. V and J are TRBV7-7 and TRBJ2-1, with 10 bases matching TRBD2. The CDR3 has 16 amino acids. CDR1 is SSHAT and CDR2 is FNYEAQ in the germline V gene (reference sequence). The CDR3 loop reads CASSLGSPSGSNEQFF. CDR3 DNA: TGTGCTAGCAGCTTAGGGAGCCCTAGCGGGAGTAATGAGCAGTTCTTC. The whole variable domain, remainder taken from reference TRBV7-7 and TRBJ2-1, is GAGVSQSPRYKVTKRGQDVTLRCDPISSHATLYWYQQALGQGPEFLTYFNYEAQPDKSGLPSDRFSAERPEGSISTLTIQRTEQRDSAMYRCASSLGSPSGSNEQFFGPGTRLTVL.

J is TRBJ1-4 and V is TRBV5-1; possibly TRBD1 for D (6 bases). V dropped 2 bases and J dropped 2 bases, with 10 bases sitting between them. Germline CDR1 reads SGHRS; CDR2 reads YFSETQ. This CDR3 is built from 15 residues. The CDR3 DNA is TGCGCCAGCAGCTTTCAGGGGCGCACTAATGAAAAACTGTTTTTT. Protein sequence: CASSFQGRTNEKLFF.

Here the CDR3 reads CASSLLAGKTEAFF. The CDR3 coding sequence is TGTGCCAGCAGTTTATTGGCAGGGAAGACTGAAGCTTTCTTT. This chain connects TRBV28 to TRBJ1-1; the D gene is possibly TRBD1 (5 bases). Germline V gene data show CDR1 as MDHEN and CDR2 as SYDVKM. The CDR3 has 14 residues. V lost 1 base, J lost 5 bases, and 11 bases lay in between.

V usage is TRBV10-3 and J usage is TRBJ2-1; TRBD2 matches 8 bases. Germline lookup yields CDR1 ENHRY and CDR2 SYGVKD. V was clipped by 0 bases and J by 6 bases; unmatched bases: 7. The CDR3 extends over 16 amino acids. Here the CDR3 reads CAISESGREGTNEQFF. The CDR3 DNA follows: TGTGCCATCAGTGAGTCGGGCCGGGAGGGGACCAATGAGCAGTTCTTC.

This chain joins TRBV7-6 and TRBJ1-4; 8 bases map to TRBD1. The CDR3 spans 16 residues. Germline CDR1 reads SGHVS; CDR2 reads FNYEAQ. V was pared by 5 bases and J by 4 bases, with 9 bases of the junction left unmatched. The CDR3 is CASSNGQGSYNEKLFF. The CDR3 DNA reads TGTGCCAGCAGCAATGGACAGGGCTCTTATAATGAAAAACTGTTTTTT.

This clone is a singleton in its sample. The genes are TRBV2 and TRBJ1-2, with TRBD1 as a possible D gene (5 bases). CDR3 length equals 14 residues. In germline, CDR1 is SNHLY, CDR2 FYNNEI. Trimming removed 5 bases at V and 2 bases at J, with 12 bases between. CDR3 DNA sequence: TGTGCCAGCAGTCCGAGAACAGGAAACTATGGCTACACCTTC. Its translation: CASSPRTGNYGYTF.